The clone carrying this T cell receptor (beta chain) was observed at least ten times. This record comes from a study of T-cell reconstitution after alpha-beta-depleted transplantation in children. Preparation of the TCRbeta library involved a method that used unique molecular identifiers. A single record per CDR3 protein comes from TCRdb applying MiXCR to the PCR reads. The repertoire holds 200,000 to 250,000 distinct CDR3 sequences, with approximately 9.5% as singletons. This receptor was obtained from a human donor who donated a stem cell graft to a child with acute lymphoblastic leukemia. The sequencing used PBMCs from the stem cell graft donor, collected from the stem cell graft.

In nucleotides, the CDR3 is TGCAGTGCTAGACACAGGGACACTGAAGCTTTCTTT. Translated: CSARHRDTEAFF. V and J are TRBV20-1 and TRBJ1-1; weak D call: TRBD1 (6 bases). The germline CDR1 and CDR2 sequences are DFQATT and SNEGSKA (reference sequence). The CDR3 runs 12 residues. The V end was cut by 2 bases, the J end by 3 bases, with 7 bases between.